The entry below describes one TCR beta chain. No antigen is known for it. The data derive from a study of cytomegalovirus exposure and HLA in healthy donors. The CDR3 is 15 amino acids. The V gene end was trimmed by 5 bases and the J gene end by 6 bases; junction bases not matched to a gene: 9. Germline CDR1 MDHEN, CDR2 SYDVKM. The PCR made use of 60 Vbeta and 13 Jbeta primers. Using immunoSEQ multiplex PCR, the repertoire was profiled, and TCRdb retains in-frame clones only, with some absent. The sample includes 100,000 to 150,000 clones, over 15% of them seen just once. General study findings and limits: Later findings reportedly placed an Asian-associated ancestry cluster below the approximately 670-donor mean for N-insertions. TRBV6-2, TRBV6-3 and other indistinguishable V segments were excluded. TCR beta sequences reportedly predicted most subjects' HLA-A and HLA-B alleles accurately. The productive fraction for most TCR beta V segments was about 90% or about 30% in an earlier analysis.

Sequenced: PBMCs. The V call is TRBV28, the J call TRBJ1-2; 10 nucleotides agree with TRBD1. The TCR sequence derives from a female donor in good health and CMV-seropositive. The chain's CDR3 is CASSRAGTGVDGYTF. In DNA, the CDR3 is TGTGCCAGCAGTCGAGCCGGGACAGGGGTTGATGGCTACACCTTC.